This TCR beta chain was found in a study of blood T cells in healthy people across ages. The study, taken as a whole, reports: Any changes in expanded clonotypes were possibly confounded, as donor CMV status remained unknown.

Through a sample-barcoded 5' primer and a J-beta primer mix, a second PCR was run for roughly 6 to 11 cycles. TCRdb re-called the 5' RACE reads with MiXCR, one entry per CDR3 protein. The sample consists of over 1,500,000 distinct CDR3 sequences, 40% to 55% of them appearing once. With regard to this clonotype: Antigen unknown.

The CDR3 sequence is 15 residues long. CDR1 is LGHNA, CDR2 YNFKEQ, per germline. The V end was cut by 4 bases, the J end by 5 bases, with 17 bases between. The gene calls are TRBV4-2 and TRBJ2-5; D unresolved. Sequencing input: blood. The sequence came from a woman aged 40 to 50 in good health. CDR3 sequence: CASSLLLGPRETQYF. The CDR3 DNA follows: TGTGCCAGCAGCCTCTTACTGGGCCCCCGGGAGACCCAGTACTTC.